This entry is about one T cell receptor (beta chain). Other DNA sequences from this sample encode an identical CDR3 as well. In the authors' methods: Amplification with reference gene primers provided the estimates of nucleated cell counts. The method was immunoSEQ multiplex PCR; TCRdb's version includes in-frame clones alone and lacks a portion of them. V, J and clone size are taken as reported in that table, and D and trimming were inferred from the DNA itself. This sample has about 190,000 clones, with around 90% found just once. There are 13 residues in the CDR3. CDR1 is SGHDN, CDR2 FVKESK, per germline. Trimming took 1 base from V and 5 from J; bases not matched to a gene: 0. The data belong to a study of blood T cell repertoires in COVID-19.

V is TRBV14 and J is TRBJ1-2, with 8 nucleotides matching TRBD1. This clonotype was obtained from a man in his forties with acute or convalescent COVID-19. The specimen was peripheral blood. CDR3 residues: CASSQGQGYGYTF. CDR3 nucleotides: TGTGCCAGCAGCCAAGGACAGGGGTATGGCTACACCTTC.